Listed below are T cell receptor beta chains from one sample, sequenced in a study of identical twins. TCRdb independently ran MiXCR on the 5' RACE reads; one entry per CDR3 protein. The profile covers approximately 190,000 distinct CDR3 sequences, with around a sixth appearing a single time and 35% to 50% taken by the ten largest. These sequences were also reported in another study, on T cells expressing NK-cell markers.

What was sequenced was CD8+ T cells sorted from blood. The receptor set was obtained from a woman between 18 and 30 years old in good health. The CDR3 runs from the conserved cysteine through the conserved F or W. D genes are given only for firm matches. Not all rows give a size; the values are once, few, many and, for expanded clones, a class.

clone size	V gene	D gene	J gene	CDR3 DNA	CDR3 protein
NA	TRBV27	NA	TRBJ1-1	TGTGCCAGCACCCCGGTGGCCGGGTCTGAAGCTTTCTTT	CASTPVAGSEAFF
NA	TRBV6-2/TRBV6-3	NA	TRBJ2-5	TGTGCCACCATGAAGACAGGGAGGGTTCGAGAGACCCAGTACTTC	CATMKTGRVRETQYF
many	TRBV5-1	NA	TRBJ2-3	TGCGCCAGCAGCTTCCCCACCGAGGGCGATACGCAGTATTTT	CASSFPTEGDTQYF
NA	TRBV10-3	NA	TRBJ2-1	TGTGCCATCAGCGCTTTAGACTACGGTGAGCAGTTCTTC	CAISALDYGEQFF
few	TRBV9	NA	TRBJ2-5	TGTGCCAGCAGCGTAAACTCAGGAGAGACCCAGTACTTC	CASSVNSGETQYF
few	TRBV5-5	NA	TRBJ2-2	TGTGCCAGCAGCGACCCCAGGGGCCCCACCGGGGAGCTGTTTTTT	CASSDPRGPTGELFF
NA	TRBV7-2	NA	TRBJ2-5	TGTGCCAGCAGCCATCCATTTGGACAGCTCCAAGAGACCCAGTACTTC	CASSHPFGQLQETQYF
few	TRBV9	TRBD2	TRBJ2-1	TGTGCCAGCAGCGCATCCCGGACTAGCGCCTCCTACAATGAGCAGTTCTTC	CASSASRTSASYNEQFF
few	TRBV29-1	NA	TRBJ2-7	TGCAGCGTGATCCCGGCGACGGCTCTGGACGAGCAGTACTTC	CSVIPATALDEQYF
many	TRBV5-1	TRBD2	TRBJ2-2	TGCGCCAGCAGCTATCTTGGCGGGGGAGCATACACCGGGGAGCTGTTTTTT	CASSYLGGGAYTGELFF
many	TRBV3-1	NA	TRBJ2-1	TGTGCCAGCAGCCAAGTGAGCGTGTACAATGAGCAGTTCTTC	CASSQVSVYNEQFF
NA	TRBV4-3	NA	TRBJ2-5	TGCGCCAGCAGCCAAGATAGCCGCCCTGAGACCCAGTACTTC	CASSQDSRPETQYF
few	TRBV3-1	TRBD2	TRBJ2-5	TGTGCCAGCAGCCAAGATCAGAACTCCTCGGGACTAGCGGAAGAGACCCAGTACTTC	CASSQDQNSSGLAEETQYF
NA	TRBV6-6	TRBD2	TRBJ2-7	TGTGCCAGCCACAGCGGGAGCTCCTACGAGCAGTACTTC	CASHSGSSYEQYF
NA	TRBV12-3/TRBV12-4	NA	TRBJ2-1	TGTGCCAGCAGTTTAGATCAGGGGCCCAATGAGCAGTTCTTC	CASSLDQGPNEQFF
NA	TRBV18	TRBD2	TRBJ2-7	TGTGCCAGCTCACGACCGAGCGGGAAACCTATCTACGAGCAGTACTTC	CASSRPSGKPIYEQYF
many	TRBV5-6	NA	TRBJ2-7	TGTGCCAGCAGCTTGGTAGGGGGTATCTCCTACGAGCAGTACTTC	CASSLVGGISYEQYF
NA	TRBV6-2/TRBV6-3	NA	TRBJ2-3	TGTGCCGTAAGGCCGGGCACAGATACGCAGTATTTT	CAVRPGTDTQYF
few	TRBV6-1	NA	TRBJ1-2	TGTGCCAGCAGCGTTACACCACCTTTGGGCTACACCTTC	CASSVTPPLGYTF
few	TRBV6-1	TRBD1	TRBJ2-1	TGTGCCAGCAAGGGACAGGGGGCGGACGAGCAGTTCTTC	CASKGQGADEQFF
few	TRBV27	TRBD2	TRBJ2-7	TGTGCCAGCACGACTAGCCTCTCCTACGAGCAGTACTTC	CASTTSLSYEQYF
NA	TRBV7-7	NA	TRBJ2-1	TGTGCCAGCAGCTTACGGGCAGAGGCTTACAATGAGCAGTTCTTC	CASSLRAEAYNEQFF
few	TRBV20-1	NA	TRBJ2-1	TGCAGTGCTAGAGATGTGAGTTTTGAGCAGTTCTTC	CSARDVSFEQFF
few	TRBV2	TRBD2	TRBJ2-3	TGTGCCAGGTCCGCCCTAGCGGGATTGCGCACAGATACGCAGTATTTT	CARSALAGLRTDTQYF
NA	TRBV3-1	NA	TRBJ1-2	TGTGCCAGCAGACCTACAGATCTGCCCTCCTATGGCTACACCTTC	CASRPTDLPSYGYTF
many	TRBV5-1	NA	TRBJ2-1	TGCGCCAGCAGCCCTAGAGGCAACCCCTACAATGAGCAGTTCTTC	CASSPRGNPYNEQFF
few	TRBV5-1	TRBD2	TRBJ2-3	TGCGCCAGCAGCTTGGGTGCGGGAGGTGACACAGATACGCAGTATTTT	CASSLGAGGDTDTQYF
NA	TRBV5-1	NA	TRBJ2-1	TGCGCCAGCAGCTTGCTCGCCCGGGGGACCTACAATGAGCAGTTCTTC	CASSLLARGTYNEQFF
NA	TRBV11-2	NA	TRBJ2-7	TGTGCCAGCAGATACCGGGCCCCAGTCCACGAGCAGTACTTC	CASRYRAPVHEQYF
NA	TRBV11-2	NA	TRBJ2-5	TGTGCCAGCAGCTTAGTTGGCTCTAAGCGAGAGACCCAGTACTTC	CASSLVGSKRETQYF
few	TRBV12-3/TRBV12-4	NA	TRBJ2-3	TGTGCCAGCAGGTCCAGGGGGGCAGATACGCAGTATTTT	CASRSRGADTQYF
few	TRBV7-6	NA	TRBJ2-7	TGTGCCAGCACCAACGAGGGTGGCAGGCCGGTCCCCTACGAGCAGTACTTC	CASTNEGGRPVPYEQYF
few	TRBV5-5	TRBD2	TRBJ2-1	TGTGCCAGCAGCTCGCCCGGCGGGGGGGGAGATGAGCAGTTCTTC	CASSSPGGGGDEQFF
few	TRBV29-1	NA	TRBJ1-6	TGCAGCGTGGGGGTGGAGTCGGCCCTCCACTTT	CSVGVESALHF
many	TRBV6-1	TRBD1	TRBJ1-6	TGTGCCAGCATTGACAGGGAGAAGGGATCACCCCTCCACTTT	CASIDREKGSPLHF
few	TRBV27	TRBD2	TRBJ2-7	TGTGCCAGCAGCCAAGGGACTAGCGGTCCCTACGAGCAGTACTTC	CASSQGTSGPYEQYF
NA	TRBV29-1	TRBD2	TRBJ2-3	TGCAGCGTTGGAGGGACTAGCGGGGGGGGGAACAAAGAGTATTTT	CSVGGTSGGGNKEYF
NA	TRBV7-3	NA	TRBJ2-2	TGTGCCAGCAGCTTAACGCCCATCTGGCAGTATTCGTGGTCCGGGGAGCTGTTTTTT	CASSLTPIWQYSWSGELFF
NA	TRBV7-2	NA	TRBJ2-3	TGTGCCTCCGCGTGGGATACGCAGTATTTT	CASAWDTQYF
few	TRBV6-2/TRBV6-3	TRBD2	TRBJ2-4	TGTGCCAGCAGTTACTCGAATCCAGCGGGAGTGGTCAAAAACATTCAGTACTTC	CASSYSNPAGVVKNIQYF
many	TRBV5-1	NA	TRBJ2-5	TGCGCCAGCAGCCCATACCCGAGATCCGAAGAGACCCAGTACTTC	CASSPYPRSEETQYF
NA	TRBV18	TRBD1	TRBJ2-7	TGTGCCAGCTCACCCCCGCCCGGGACAGGGGACTACGAGCAGTACTTC	CASSPPPGTGDYEQYF
NA	TRBV7-3	NA	TRBJ2-3	TGTGCCAGCAGCTACTTTCCTTGGGATTCCACAGATACGCAGTATTTT	CASSYFPWDSTDTQYF
NA	TRBV20-1	NA	TRBJ2-5	TGCAGTGCTAGAGGTCTAACTCAAGAGACCCAGTACTTC	CSARGLTQETQYF
NA	TRBV7-6	NA	TRBJ2-7	TGTGCCAGCACCCCTGAAGGGGCCCACGAGCAGTACTTC	CASTPEGAHEQYF
NA	TRBV4-3	NA	TRBJ2-3	TGCGCCAGCAGCCAACCAGACAAACCGGCGCAGTATTTT	CASSQPDKPAQYF
many	TRBV2	NA	TRBJ2-2	TGTGCCAGCGGTGGTTTCACCACCGGGGAGCTGTTTTTT	CASGGFTTGELFF
many	TRBV29-1	NA	TRBJ2-7	TGCAGCGTTGCGAGTTCCTTAGCCTACGAGCAGTACTTC	CSVASSLAYEQYF
NA	TRBV4-1	NA	TRBJ2-3	TGCGCCAGCAGCCAAGGTCTAGCCGGCACAGATACGCAGTATTTT	CASSQGLAGTDTQYF
NA	TRBV6-1	TRBD2	TRBJ2-7	TGTGCCAGCAGTGACCCCTGGGGGGGGTCCTACGAGCAGTACTTC	CASSDPWGGSYEQYF
many	TRBV5-1	TRBD1	TRBJ2-5	TGCGCCAGCAGCTACTCGACAGGGGGCCTGGGGACCCAGTACTTC	CASSYSTGGLGTQYF
NA	TRBV12-3/TRBV12-4	NA	TRBJ2-3	TGTGCCAGCAGCCCCTTTGTGGGGGCGAGCACAGATACGCAGTATTTT	CASSPFVGASTDTQYF
NA	TRBV13	NA	TRBJ1-2	TGTGCCAGCAGCTTAGGGCTCTTACCAAACTATGGCTACACCTTC	CASSLGLLPNYGYTF
NA	TRBV29-1	NA	TRBJ2-1	TGCAGCGTTGAGGGAGGGGGCAGCGATGGGTACAATGAGCAGTTCTTC	CSVEGGGSDGYNEQFF